This TCR beta chain comes out of a study of blood T cell repertoires in COVID-19. Sequencing used immunoSEQ multiplex PCR; TCRdb keeps in-frame clones, though not all of them. Of roughly 150,000 clones listed, roughly four fifths are singletons. CDR1 is DFQATT and CDR2 is SNEGSKA in the germline V gene (reference sequence). V shed 3 bases and J shed 1 base, with 15 bases lying between them. The CDR3 is 15 amino acids. The specimen sequenced was peripheral blood. V usage is TRBV20-1 and J usage is TRBJ2-5, with D uncertain. This receptor was taken from a man aged 65-85 years who had recovered from COVID-19. The CDR3 protein is CSASEVRNGQETQYF. The CDR3 bases are TGCAGTGCTAGTGAGGTTCGCAACGGCCAAGAGACCCAGTACTTC.